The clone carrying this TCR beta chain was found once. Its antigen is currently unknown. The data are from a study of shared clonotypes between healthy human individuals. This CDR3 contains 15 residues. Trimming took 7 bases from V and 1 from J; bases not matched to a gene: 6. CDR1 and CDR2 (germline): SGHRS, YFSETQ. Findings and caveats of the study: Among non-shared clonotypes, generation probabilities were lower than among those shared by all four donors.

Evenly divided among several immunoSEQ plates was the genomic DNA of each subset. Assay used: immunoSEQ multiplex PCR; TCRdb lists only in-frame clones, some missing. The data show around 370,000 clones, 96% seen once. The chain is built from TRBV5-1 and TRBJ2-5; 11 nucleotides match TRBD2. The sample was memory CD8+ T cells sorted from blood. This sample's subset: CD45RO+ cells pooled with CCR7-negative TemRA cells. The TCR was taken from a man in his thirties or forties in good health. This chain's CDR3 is CASLAGGGGQETQYF. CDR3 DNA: TGCGCCAGCCTAGCGGGAGGCGGAGGCCAAGAGACCCAGTACTTC. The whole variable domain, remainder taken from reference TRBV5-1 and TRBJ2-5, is KAGVTQTPRYLIKTRGQQVTLSCSPISGHRSVSWYQQTPGQGLQFLFEYFSETQRNKGNFPGRFSGRQFSNSRSEMNVSTLELGDSALYLCASLAGGGGQETQYFGPGTRLLVL.